A selection of T cell receptor beta chains follows, all from one sample in a study of prognosis after radiotherapy for stage I lung cancer. One entry per CDR3 protein, called by TCRdb with MiXCR from the multiplex PCR reads. The sample carries some 27,000 distinct CDR3 sequences, about 41% recorded once. The sample here was PBMCs, taken before or after stereotactic body radiation therapy (not recorded which). The source is a donor older than 45 with non-small cell lung cancer. Both conserved end residues are part of each CDR3. D genes are given only for firm matches. Only part of the rows carry a size: once, few, many, or a class if the clone is expanded.

j_call,d_call,clone_size,v_call,cdr3_aa,cdr3_nt
TRBJ2-7,TRBD1,medium-sized,TRBV6-1,CASSRGQGANEQYF,TGTGCCAGCAGCAGAGGACAGGGTGCGAACGAGCAGTACTTC
TRBJ1-2,.,many,TRBV15,CATSNRQAGRGYTF,TGTGCCACCAGCAATCGACAGGCCGGCCGGGGCTACACCTTC
TRBJ2-1,TRBD1,many,TRBV30,CAWSEDRDNEQFF,TGTGCCTGGAGTGAGGACAGGGACAATGAGCAGTTCTTC
TRBJ2-1,.,many,TRBV7-9,CASSLGPYNYDEQFF,TGTGCCAGCAGCTTAGGGCCTTACAACTACGATGAGCAGTTCTTC
TRBJ2-7,TRBD2,many,TRBV2,CASRPRTSGMYEQYF,TGTGCCAGCAGACCCAGGACTAGCGGCATGTACGAGCAGTACTTC
TRBJ2-7,TRBD1,.,TRBV6-1,CATKTGGPYEQYF,TGTGCCACCAAAACAGGGGGGCCATACGAGCAGTACTTC
TRBJ2-3,.,many,TRBV9,CASTKMAGPSTDTQYF,TGTGCCAGCACCAAAATGGCTGGGCCTAGCACAGATACGCAGTATTTT
TRBJ2-2,.,many,TRBV28,CASSLPGRKNTGELFF,TGTGCCAGCAGTTTACCGGGACGGAAGAACACCGGGGAGCTGTTTTTT
TRBJ1-3,.,medium-sized,TRBV11-2,CASNQASGNTIYF,TGTGCCAGCAACCAGGCCTCTGGAAACACCATATATTTT
TRBJ2-3,TRBD2,many,TRBV19,CASSPLAGVDTQYF,TGTGCCAGTAGTCCCCTAGCGGGAGTAGATACGCAGTATTTT
TRBJ1-3,.,many,TRBV5-1,CASSTGATGNTIYF,TGCGCCAGCAGCACGGGGGCGACTGGAAACACCATATATTTT
TRBJ2-7,.,.,TRBV6-5,CASSYSITSYEQYF,TGTGCCAGCAGTTACTCGATAACTTCCTACGAGCAGTACTTC
TRBJ2-1,TRBD2,many,TRBV20-1,CSARAPASGTRNEQFF,TGCAGTGCTAGAGCTCCGGCTAGCGGGACAAGGAATGAGCAGTTCTTC
TRBJ1-1,.,many,TRBV20-1,CSAKEGQRTEAFF,TGCAGTGCTAAGGAGGGGCAGCGAACTGAAGCTTTCTTT
TRBJ2-3,.,many,TRBV19,CASSIGYRDTQYF,TGTGCCAGTAGTATAGGCTATCGAGATACGCAGTATTTT
TRBJ2-7,.,many,TRBV15,CATSKQGYSYEQYF,TGTGCCACCAGCAAACAGGGCTACTCCTACGAGCAGTACTTC
TRBJ1-4,TRBD1,many,TRBV19,CASTTGGREKLFF,TGTGCCAGTACAACAGGGGGGCGTGAAAAACTGTTTTTT
TRBJ2-5,.,.,TRBV19,CASSSSPSVETQYF,TGTGCCAGTAGTTCATCACCGTCAGTAGAGACCCAGTACTTC
TRBJ2-5,TRBD1,many,TRBV6-1,CASSRWTGLSQETQYF,TGTGCCAGCAGTCGATGGACAGGTTTGTCCCAAGAGACCCAGTACTTC
TRBJ2-1,.,.,TRBV18,CASSLQDNNEQFF,TGTGCCAGCTCACTACAGGACAACAATGAGCAGTTCTTC
TRBJ2-3,.,many,TRBV10-3,CATTSVSTDTQYF,TGTGCCACCACTAGTGTTAGCACAGATACGCAGTATTTT
TRBJ2-2,.,.,TRBV15,CATSIDYGTGELFF,TGTGCCACCAGCATAGATTACGGGACCGGGGAGCTGTTTTTT
TRBJ1-1,.,many,TRBV25-1,CASSDWRSNTEAFF,TGTGCCAGCAGTGATTGGCGGTCGAACACTGAAGCTTTCTTT
TRBJ2-3,.,many,TRBV15,CATSRGRLSTDTQYF,TGTGCCACCAGCAGGGGGCGGTTAAGCACAGATACGCAGTATTTT
TRBJ2-7,.,many,TRBV30,CAWSVESSYEQYF,TGTGCCTGGAGTGTGGAGAGCTCCTACGAGCAGTACTTC
TRBJ2-7,TRBD2,many,TRBV20-1,CSARDIDTGGEQYF,TGCAGTGCTAGAGATATCGACACGGGGGGAGAGCAGTACTTC
TRBJ2-2,.,many,TRBV4-2,CASSQDGSDNTGELFF,TGTGCCAGCAGCCAAGATGGGTCCGATAACACCGGGGAGCTGTTTTTT
TRBJ2-1,.,many,TRBV5-1,CASSLGPHSYNEQFF,TGCGCCAGCAGCTTGGGGCCGCACTCCTACAATGAGCAGTTCTTC
TRBJ2-2,TRBD1,.,TRBV6-2/TRBV6-3,CASRWTGPTGELFF,TGTGCCAGCAGGTGGACAGGGCCGACCGGGGAGCTGTTTTTT
TRBJ2-1,TRBD2,many,TRBV6-1,CASSPTSGGYNEQFF,TGTGCCAGCAGCCCAACTAGCGGGGGGTACAATGAGCAGTTCTTC
TRBJ2-1,TRBD1,many,TRBV19,CASSPKDRGIRNEQFF,TGTGCCAGTAGTCCAAAGGACAGGGGTATTAGGAATGAGCAGTTCTTC
TRBJ1-1,.,many,TRBV30,CAWGASEAFF,TGTGCCTGGGGGGCCTCTGAAGCTTTCTTT
TRBJ2-7,TRBD1,many,TRBV10-2,CASSEGRGQGAPEQYF,TGCGCCAGCAGTGAGGGCCGTGGACAGGGGGCGCCCGAGCAGTACTTC
TRBJ2-7,.,.,TRBV12-3/TRBV12-4,CASSLNGYEQYF,TGTGCCAGCAGTTTGAACGGCTACGAGCAGTACTTC
TRBJ1-1,.,.,TRBV7-3,CASSQDRSITEAFF,TGTGCCAGCAGCCAAGATCGGAGTATCACTGAAGCTTTCTTT
TRBJ2-3,TRBD2,.,TRBV5-1,CASSSGTSGAVVTQYF,TGCGCCAGCAGCTCTGGGACTAGCGGGGCGGTTGTTACGCAGTATTTT
TRBJ2-1,.,.,TRBV6-1,CASKTMCFPISEQFF,TGTGCCAGTAAAACTATGTGCTTCCCAATAAGTGAGCAGTTCTTC
TRBJ2-5,.,.,TRBV24-1,CATSDRGAGQTQYF,TGTGCCACCAGTGATCGTGGGGCGGGACAGACCCAGTACTTC
TRBJ2-1,.,medium-sized,TRBV6-1,CASSEEVEKEFF,TGTGCCAGCAGTGAGGAGGTTGAGAAGGAGTTCTTC
TRBJ1-3,.,many,TRBV19,CASTPRGVVGNTIYF,TGTGCCAGTACCCCTCGGGGGGTAGTTGGAAACACCATATATTTT
TRBJ2-6,.,.,TRBV30,CSWSWNSGANVLTF,TGTTCCTGGAGTTGGAACTCTGGTGCCAACGTCCTGACTTTC